The entry below gives a single T cell receptor beta chain sequence along with its context. There is no known antigen for this receptor. Base qualities were left out, and no much larger clone turns up one base away. This specimen comes from a study of blood T cell repertoires in COVID-19 (dated by TCRdb to about 2020). General notes on the study: Samples from collaborators originated in the United States, Italy and Spain and spanned both the acute and convalescent phases of COVID-19. Samples came from the ongoing ImmuneRACE study (first 160 participants) plus 1,254 subjects from 6 global collaborators. The repertoires were made available in a free public database intended to serve as a resource for research on the immune response to SARS-CoV-2. HLA class I and class II types, where available, came from metadata supplied by the sample provider rather than from assay-based typing. Sample metadata almost always included a de-identified subject ID, COVID-19 status, age in years and sex. The prospective study material was composed of cDNA or gDNA derived from T cells, B-cell-depleted T cells, or PBMCs. The dataset comprised deeply sampled blood TCRbeta repertoires from subjects exposed to, actively infected with, or recovered from COVID-19.

Its CDR3 holds 15 amino acids, cysteine through phenylalanine. Only the CDR3 DNA is retained, 45 bases long and in frame from the first base. Trimming leaves V shorter by 6 bases and J shorter by 2 bases, with the junction holding 9 bases beyond the gene matches. Looking up the germline V gene yields CDR1 KGHSH and CDR2 LQKENI. The paper as a whole reports these results and caveats: The amount of clinical and demographic metadata varied by source and participant and was provided uncurated.

TCRbeta CDR3 regions were amplified from genomic DNA by means of the immunoSEQ Assay, a bias-controlled multiplex PCR. The paper's processing steps were these. The number of nucleated cells in each sample was estimated from the amplification of reference gene primers within the assay. Sequence reads were collapsed and filtered to measure the absolute abundance of every unique TCRbeta CDR3 rearrangement. For each sample, productive Simpson clonality was calculated as the square root of Simpson's diversity index over productive rearrangements. The clones in this table, taken by TCRdb from immuneACCESS, are in-frame only. Not every clone is retained; where verified, under half of the shortfall comes from an unresolved V gene, and the cause of the rest is unknown. The V and J calls and clone size come from that table; D and trimming were worked out from the DNA. This sample lists a few hundred thousand clones; around 85% were detected once. The ten most abundant clones make up roughly 7% of the sample.

Collaborating institutions collected whole blood in K2EDTA tubes following their own protocols. For TCRbeta analysis, collaborator samples were shipped as frozen whole blood, as isolated PBMCs, or as DNA extracted from either sample type. Sequencing was done on a sample of peripheral blood. The V and J segments used are TRBV18 and TRBJ2-5; a stretch of 7 junction bases matches TRBD1. The receptor was isolated from a human donor in a cohort sampled during active COVID-19. The CDR3 loop reads CASSLQGTQQETQYF. The DNA reads as follows: TGTGCCAGCTCCCTACAGGGGACCCAGCAAGAGACCCAGTACTTC.